The 21 T cell receptor beta chains given below trace back to one sample, sequenced in a study of CD8 T cells in ankylosing spondylitis. TCRdb analysed the 5' RACE reads with MiXCR anew, one entry per CDR3 protein. This sample has 250,000 to 350,000 distinct CDR3 sequences, with approximately 8% found just once. Which antigens these TCRs recognize remains unknown. Study-level findings and limits: Characteristic, it appeared, of ankylosing spondylitis blood was a TCR beta motif of fewer than 10 highly homologous variants.

Source material: blood, either unsorted or a sorted T cell fraction (not recorded which). All receptors derive from a male donor with ankylosing spondylitis.

This clonotype was detected only a few times. The genes are TRBV9 and TRBJ2-3; D might be TRBD1 or TRBD2, each matching 5 bases. CDR1 is SGDLS and CDR2 is YYNGEE in the germline V gene. V lost 4 bases to trimming and J lost 6 bases, with 12 bases between them. This CDR3 spans 13 amino acids. The CDR3, as DNA: TGTGCCAGCAGCTCAGGGACCTTCGATACGCAGTATTTT. Its translation is CASSSGTFDTQYF.

This clonotype has more than one count but fewer than ten. The chain combines TRBV6-1 with TRBJ1-4; D gene unclear. Trimming shortened V by 7 bases and J by 8 bases, and 14 bases separated the two germline ends. Germline V gives CDR1 MNHNS, CDR2 SASEGT. The CDR3 runs 13 residues. CDR3 in amino acids: CASTRIGGEKLFF. In DNA form, the CDR3 reads TGTGCCAGCACCCGTATTGGAGGCGAAAAACTGTTTTTT.

At least ten counts were recorded for this clonotype. V and J are TRBV29-1 and TRBJ2-3; 13 positions agree with TRBD2. This CDR3 is 14 amino acids long. V lost 8 bases and J lost 5; bases outside the gene matches: 7. From germline, CDR1 is SQVTM and CDR2 ANQGSEA. This chain's CDR3 is CSTRLAGGGDTQYF. CDR3 nucleotides: TGCAGCACCCGACTAGCGGGAGGAGGAGATACGCAGTATTTT.

The chain carries TRBV12-3 or TRBV12-4 and TRBJ2-5; D possibly matches TRBD1 or TRBD2 (6 bases each). The CDR3 extends over 15 amino acids. Deletions cut 7 bases from V and 5 bases from J, with 20 bases between. The CDR3 spells CASKGPGGARETQYF. The DNA of the CDR3 is TGTGCCAGCAAAGGGCCCGGGGGCGCCCGGGAGACCCAGTACTTC.

This clonotype was counted at least ten times. The chain's CDR3 is CSVAGDSLHQPQHF. CDR3 in DNA: TGCAGCGTTGCGGGGGACAGTCTTCATCAGCCCCAGCATTTT. This chain uses TRBV29-1 with TRBJ1-5; 7 nucleotides match TRBD1. The J segment lost 5 bases and the V segment lost 4 bases, leaving 8 bases of the junction unmatched. Germline CDR1 and CDR2: SQVTM and ANQGSEA. The length of the CDR3 is 14 residues.

There are a few counts of this clonotype. CDR3 DNA: TGCAGCGGGTTCCGGGGGTACGAGCAGTACTTC. It specifies CSGFRGYEQYF. The V and J genes are TRBV29-1 and TRBJ2-7; maybe TRBD2 (6 bases). Germline lookup yields CDR1 SQVTM and CDR2 ANQGSEA. V was shortened by 7 bases and J by 4 bases, with 11 bases between the two germline ends. The CDR3 runs to 11 residues.

This clonotype has just a few counts. The rearrangement joins TRBV27 to TRBJ2-7; D is unresolved. Trimming removed 6 bases at V and 0 bases at J, with 9 bases between. This CDR3 is 13 amino acids long. Germline V gene lookup returns CDR1 MNHEY and CDR2 SMNVEV (reference sequence). CDR3 sequence: CASSPLTSYEQYF. In nucleotides, the CDR3 is TGTGCCAGCAGCCCGCTCACCTCCTACGAGCAGTACTTC.

This clonotype has just a few counts. The rearrangement joins TRBV2 to TRBJ1-5; 9 bases line up with TRBD1. The CDR3 covers 14 residues. V shed 6 bases, J shed 5 bases, and the junction held 5 bases outside the gene matches. CDR1 SNHLY and CDR2 FYNNEI come from the germline V gene. The CDR3 sequence is CASRGDRVYQPQHF. Written as DNA, the CDR3 is TGTGCCAGCAGAGGGGACAGGGTCTATCAGCCCCAGCATTTT.

In this sample, this clonotype turned up a few times. The V call is TRBV4-1, the J call TRBJ1-5; no clear D gene. Trimming took 2 bases from V and 7 from J, leaving 9 bases between them. Germline loops: CDR1 MGHRA, CDR2 YSYEKL. CDR3 length: 13 residues. The CDR3 nucleotides read TGCGCCAGCAGCCAAACTTGGGGACAGCCCCAGCATTTT. As protein: CASSQTWGQPQHF.

This clonotype came up a few times. The V and J genes are TRBV7-2 and TRBJ1-5, with D possibly TRBD1 on 5 matching bases. The germline V gene has CDR1 SGHTA and CDR2 FQGNSA. Deletions cut 5 bases from V and 7 bases from J, with 18 bases between. This CDR3 has 15 amino acids. The CDR3 spells CASSPRPQGQQPQHF. The CDR3 DNA reads TGTGCCAGCAGCCCACGGCCGCAGGGCCAACAGCCCCAGCATTTT.

This clonotype was recorded at least ten times. The rearrangement joins TRBV9 to TRBJ1-5, with TRBD1 identical over 7 bases. This CDR3 is built from 16 residues. The V gene end was trimmed by 4 bases and the J gene end by 0 bases; junction bases not matched to a gene: 7. Germline V gene lookup returns CDR1 SGDLS and CDR2 YYNGEE. CDR3 residues: CASSPGTEYSNQPQHF. In DNA form, the CDR3 reads TGTGCCAGCAGCCCCGGGACAGAGTATAGCAATCAGCCCCAGCATTTT.

The chain carries TRBV5-1 and TRBJ2-1; 9 bases match TRBD1. The V and J ends lost 0 bases and 7 bases, in that order; junction bases with no gene match: 11. This CDR3 spans 17 amino acids. CDR1 is SGHRS and CDR2 is YFSETQ in the germline V gene. The CDR3 coding sequence is TGCGCCAGCAGCTTGGCCCCATGGGACAGGGTACGGAATGAGCAGTTCTTC. Its protein is CASSLAPWDRVRNEQFF.

The chain couples TRBV28 to TRBJ2-2; TRBD2 is a possible D gene (5 bases). Germline lookup yields CDR1 MDHEN and CDR2 SYDVKM. V was cut by 3 bases and J by 7 bases, with 15 bases left in between. This CDR3 has 15 amino acids. The CDR3 loop reads CASSFSPNGIGELFF. CDR3 nucleotide sequence: TGTGCCAGCAGTTTTAGTCCCAACGGGATCGGGGAGCTGTTTTTT. The whole variable domain, filled in from reference TRBV28 and TRBJ2-2, reads DVKVTQSSRYLVKRTGEKVFLECVQDMDHENMFWYRQDPGLGLRLIYFSYDVKMKEKGDIPEGYSVSREKKERFSLILESASTNQTSMYLCASSFSPNGIGELFFGEGSRLTVL.

This CDR3 is CASSMSGANVLTF. The CDR3 coding sequence is TGTGCCAGCAGTATGTCTGGGGCCAACGTCCTGACTTTC. The chain links TRBV27 to TRBJ2-6; no clear D gene. V lost 5 bases to trimming and J lost 1 base, with 3 bases between them. The CDR3 extends over 13 amino acids. CDR1 MNHEY and CDR2 SMNVEV come from the germline V gene (reference sequence).

This clonotype appeared a few times. The chain's CDR3 is CASTPIVAGFEQYF. CDR3 sequence (DNA): TGTGCCAGCACCCCCATAGTAGCGGGATTCGAGCAGTACTTC. The gene calls are TRBV7-6 and TRBJ2-7; 8 nucleotides align to TRBD2. Per germline, CDR1 SGHVS and CDR2 FNYEAQ. Trimming at V came to 7 bases and at J to 6 bases, leaving 11 bases not matched to a gene. The length of the CDR3 is 14 residues.

The genes are TRBV7-3 and TRBJ2-1; D is perhaps TRBD2 (5 bases). The V gene's germline CDR1 is SGHTA and CDR2 FQGTGA. CDR3 length: 16 amino acids. The V end was cut by 6 bases, the J end by 3 bases, with 18 bases between. CDR3 protein: CASSADSVGYYNEQFF. The CDR3 DNA reads TGTGCCAGCAGTGCGGACTCCGTCGGATACTACAATGAGCAGTTCTTC.

This clonotype was counted a few times. The V and J genes are TRBV28 and TRBJ1-3, with TRBD1 matching 8 bases. The CDR3 spans 17 residues. V dropped 7 bases and J dropped 2; count of bases not matched to a gene: 13. Germline V CDR1 and CDR2: MDHEN, SYDVKM. The CDR3 nucleotides read TGTGCCAGCACCACCCCCGGAATGGGACAGGCTGGAAACACCATATATTTT. It codes for CASTTPGMGQAGNTIYF.

This clonotype was observed a few times. This chain links TRBV20-1 with TRBJ2-1; 9 nucleotides agree with TRBD1. Per germline, CDR1 DFQATT and CDR2 SNEGSKA (reference sequence). The CDR3 is made up of 13 amino acids. The junction had 4 bases not matched to a gene; V was cut back by 6 bases and J by 4 bases. This chain's CDR3 is CSAETGGYNEQFF. In nucleotides, the CDR3 is TGCAGTGCCGAGACAGGGGGATACAATGAGCAGTTCTTC.

This clonotype was observed a handful of times. The J gene is TRBJ1-1, the V gene TRBV10-3, with D perhaps TRBD1 (5 bases). The CDR3 has 12 residues. Trimming removed 11 bases from V and 3 bases from J, with 13 bases in between. The germline gives CDR1 ENHRY, CDR2 SYGVKD. The chain's CDR3 is CAAQGGDTEAFF. The CDR3 DNA follows: TGTGCCGCCCAGGGTGGGGACACTGAAGCTTTCTTT.

This clonotype was seen at least ten times. The CDR3 protein is CASEKGLAFYNEQFF. In DNA, the CDR3 is TGTGCCAGCGAAAAGGGACTAGCCTTCTACAATGAGCAGTTCTTC. The J gene is TRBJ2-1, the V gene TRBV7-2; 9 bases fit TRBD2. The CDR3 extends over 15 amino acids. J lost 3 bases, V lost 8 bases, and 8 bases had no gene match. CDR1 SGHTA and CDR2 FQGNSA come from the germline V gene.

The gene calls are TRBV12-3 or TRBV12-4 and TRBJ1-6, with no clear D. This CDR3 comprises 14 residues. Trimming removed 5 bases from V and 6 bases from J, with 11 bases in between. The CDR3 loop reads CASSPEILNSPLHF. The CDR3, as DNA: TGTGCCAGCAGTCCAGAGATCCTTAATTCACCCCTCCACTTT.